This T cell receptor beta chain was identified in a study of T cell responses to AZD1222 COVID-19 vaccine. Overall study results and limits: Spike-specific TCR repertoires showed rising breadth and depth after two AZD1222 doses.

TCRdb keeps only in-frame clones here, not all; method: immunoSEQ multiplex PCR. Of approximately 120,000 clones detected, 88% appear once; the ten largest clones hold 4% to 5.5%. To note about this clone: Its antigen remains unidentified.

The germline V gene has CDR1 MNHEY and CDR2 SVGEGT. Trimming shortened V by 6 bases and J by 6 bases, and 12 bases separated the two germline ends. The CDR3 covers 12 residues. The origin of this receptor is an adult in good health. This material consisted of peripheral blood, taken on day 0 of AZD1222 vaccination. The chain recombines TRBV6-2 or TRBV6-3 with TRBJ2-7; D remains unclear. The CDR3 reads CASRYPSVEQYF. CDR3 sequence (DNA): TGTGCCAGCAGGTACCCGTCGGTCGAGCAGTACTTC.